Below, 32 T cell receptor beta chains from the same sample are listed, as sequenced in a study of graft-versus-host responses after intestinal transplantation. Profiling relied on immunoSEQ multiplex PCR, and the TCRdb table lists in-frame clones only, not all of them. The sample records roughly 40,000 clones, roughly 89% being singletons. The source was PBMCs, collected 300 to 320 days after intestinal transplant. All receptors derive from a human patient who received an intestinal transplant, so some T cells may come from the graft donor.

V usage is TRBV5-5 and J usage is TRBJ2-7, with 8 bases aligning to TRBD1. V lost 0 bases to trimming and J lost 5 bases; unmatched junction nucleotides: 10. CDR3 length: 16 amino acids. The germline gives CDR1 SGHKS, CDR2 YYEKEE (reference sequence). The chain's CDR3 is CASSLGNRDRYNEQYF. DNA for the CDR3: TGTGCCAGCAGCTTGGGGAACCGGGACAGGTACAACGAGCAGTACTTC. Variable domain in full (rest from reference TRBV5-5 and TRBJ2-7): DAGVTQSPTHLIKTRGQQVTLRCSPISGHKSVSWYQQVLGQGPQFIFQYYEKEERGRGNFPDRFSARQFPNYSSELNVNALLLGDSALYLCASSLGNRDRYNEQYFGPGTRLTVT.

The rearrangement uses TRBV10-3 and TRBJ2-2; TRBD1 matches at 7 bases. The CDR3 contains 13 residues. CDR1 and CDR2 (germline): ENHRY, SYGVKD. J was trimmed by 5 bases and V by 6 bases; bases with no gene match: 3. CDR3 residues: CAIRPQGTGELFF. As DNA, the CDR3 is TGTGCCATCAGACCACAGGGGACCGGGGAGCTGTTTTTT.

The V and J genes are TRBV6-1 and TRBJ2-2; D tentatively reads TRBD1 or TRBD2 (6 bases each). Germline values: CDR1 MNHNS, CDR2 SASEGT. CDR3 length: 13 amino acids. Trimming removed 6 bases from V and 6 bases from J, with 11 bases in between. CDR3 sequence reads: CASRKGGAGELFF. CDR3 DNA: TGTGCCAGCAGAAAGGGGGGAGCCGGGGAGCTGTTTTTT.

The CDR3 reads CASSTGQAFPGEQYF. The CDR3 bases are TGTGCCAGTAGTACCGGGCAGGCTTTTCCTGGGGAGCAGTACTTC. The chain has TRBV19 and TRBJ2-7; D gene uncertain. Trimming took off 4 bases at V and 7 bases at J, with 20 bases between the two ends. The CDR3 loop spans 15 amino acids. Germline V CDR1 and CDR2: LNHDA, SQIVND (reference sequence).

In regard to this clone: This specimen includes other DNA sequences encoding the same CDR3. This chain connects TRBV29-1 to TRBJ2-3, with TRBD2 identical over 11 bases. Trimming at V came to 6 bases and at J to 4 bases, leaving 9 bases not matched to a gene. The CDR3 contains 15 residues. The germline gives CDR1 SQVTM, CDR2 ANQGSEA. The CDR3 DNA reads TGCAGCGTGGGGGCTAGCGGGGGGAGGGCAGATACGCAGTATTTT. This codes for CSVGASGGRADTQYF.

The gene calls are TRBV27 and TRBJ1-6, with D possibly matching TRBD1 (5 bases). Per the germline V gene, CDR1 is MNHEY and CDR2 is SMNVEV (reference sequence). V was clipped by 6 bases and J by 8 bases, with 14 bases between them. The CDR3 is made up of 14 amino acids. The CDR3 spells CASRILGGDSPLHF. CDR3 nucleotide sequence: TGTGCCAGCAGGATTTTAGGAGGGGATTCACCCCTCCACTTT.

V usage is TRBV28 and J usage is TRBJ1-5; no definite D call. V dropped 8 bases and J dropped 4 bases, with 9 bases sitting between them. Germline assignment: CDR1 MDHEN and CDR2 SYDVKM. This CDR3 region has 12 residues. The CDR3 spells CASHVGNQPQHF. CDR3 DNA sequence: TGTGCCAGCCACGTGGGAAATCAGCCCCAGCATTTT. The full variable domain, with the rest looked up from reference TRBV28 and TRBJ1-5, is DVKVTQSSRYLVKRTGEKVFLECVQDMDHENMFWYRQDPGLGLRLIYFSYDVKMKEKGDIPEGYSVSREKKERFSLILESASTNQTSMYLCASHVGNQPQHFGDGTRLSIL.

The chain uses TRBV6-5 and TRBJ2-7; unclear D gene. V lost 2 bases and J 6 bases, leaving 14 bases between the germline ends. Germline V gene data show CDR1 as MNHEY and CDR2 as SVGAGI. The CDR3 loop spans 14 amino acids. This CDR3 reads CASSYALLESEQYF. Written as DNA, the CDR3 is TGTGCCAGCAGTTACGCCCTTCTAGAGAGCGAGCAGTACTTC.

This rearrangement joins TRBV2 to TRBJ2-2, with 8 bases that match TRBD2. CDR1 is SNHLY, CDR2 FYNNEI, per germline. This CDR3 is built from 19 residues. Unmatched junction bases numbered 14, after V lost 4 bases and J lost 1 base. The CDR3 is CASSVSGAGGPLNTGELFF. CDR3 DNA: TGTGCCAGCAGTGTCTCCGGGGCGGGGGGACCCTTGAACACCGGGGAGCTGTTTTTT.

V gene TRBV9 combines with J gene TRBJ1-1; possibly TRBD1 for D (5 bases). The CDR3 totals 13 residues. V lost 0 bases, J lost 4 bases, and 7 bases lay in between. In germline, CDR1 is SGDLS, CDR2 YYNGEE. CDR3 DNA: TGTGCCAGCAGCGTAGCCCAGGGCACTGAAGCTTTCTTT. It encodes CASSVAQGTEAFF.

The genes are TRBV7-6 and TRBJ2-1; no clear D gene. This CDR3 has 15 amino acids. From germline, CDR1 is SGHVS and CDR2 FNYEAQ. V lost 6 bases, J lost 0 bases, and 12 bases lay in between. CDR3 in amino acids: CASRLRESSYNEQFF. DNA for the CDR3: TGTGCCAGCAGACTTAGGGAAAGCTCCTACAATGAGCAGTTCTTC.

The chain employs TRBV6-5 and TRBJ1-3, with no clear D. Trimming took 0 bases from V and 4 from J, leaving 10 bases between them. The CDR3 has 15 residues. Per germline, CDR1 MNHEY and CDR2 SVGAGI. CDR3 nucleotides: TGTGCCAGCAGTTACTCGGCAGGTGGGGGAAACACCATATATTTT. Its protein is CASSYSAGGGNTIYF.

The genes are TRBV9 and TRBJ2-1, with D uncertain. The CDR3 sequence is 12 residues long. V dropped 6 bases and J dropped 7 bases, with 11 bases sitting between them. CDR1 and CDR2 from the germline V gene are SGDLS and YYNGEE. The CDR3 sequence is CASNQAGNEQFF. CDR3 sequence (DNA): TGTGCCAGCAACCAAGCCGGGAATGAGCAGTTCTTC.

This chain connects TRBV6-5 to TRBJ2-3; D is possibly TRBD1 or TRBD2 (5 bases each). Trimming left V 4 bases short and J 6 bases short, with 17 bases between. From germline, CDR1 is MNHEY and CDR2 SVGAGI. This CDR3 is built from 15 residues. CDR3 DNA: TGTGCCAGCAGTTCAGGGATCTTGAGGGCCGATACGCAGTATTTT. The encoded protein is CASSSGILRADTQYF.

This chain joins TRBV11-2 and TRBJ2-1, with TRBD2 identical over 11 bases. CDR3 length: 15 amino acids. Germline V lookup: CDR1 SGHAT, CDR2 FQNNGV. Trimming at V came to 5 bases and at J to 0 bases, leaving 0 bases not matched to a gene. For the CDR3, the DNA is TGTGCCAGCAGCCTAGCGGGGGGCTCCTACAATGAGCAGTTCTTC. Protein product: CASSLAGGSYNEQFF.

The V and J genes are TRBV4-1 and TRBJ2-2; tentatively, D is TRBD2 (5 bases). This CDR3 is built from 15 residues. Germline CDR1 and CDR2: MGHRA and YSYEKL. Trimming cost V 4 bases and J 3 bases, with 12 bases left between them. The CDR3 protein is CASSRGLGHTGELFF. The DNA for the CDR3 is TGCGCCAGCAGCCGAGGACTTGGGCACACCGGGGAGCTGTTTTTT.

The chain couples TRBV5-6 to TRBJ1-1, with D hard to call. Germline CDR1 and CDR2: SGHDT and YYEEEE. The CDR3 is made up of 8 amino acids. V lost 6 bases and J 10 bases, leaving 4 bases between the germline ends. The chain's CDR3 is CASKGAFF. For the CDR3, the DNA is TGTGCCAGCAAAGGAGCTTTCTTT.

The rearrangement uses TRBV10-3 and TRBJ2-1, with D maybe TRBD2 (5 bases). This CDR3 region has 14 residues. The germline gives CDR1 ENHRY, CDR2 SYGVKD. The V end was cut by 4 bases, the J end by 7 bases, with 14 bases between. The CDR3 loop is CAISVTEGLNEQFF. The CDR3, as DNA: TGTGCCATCAGTGTTACCGAGGGCCTAAATGAGCAGTTCTTC.

V gene TRBV6-1 combines with J gene TRBJ2-2, with 8 bases fitting TRBD1. The CDR3 covers 16 residues. V was clipped by 4 bases and J by 9 bases; unmatched bases: 13. In germline, CDR1 is MNHNS, CDR2 SASEGT. The CDR3: CASSGAGGSSPRELFF. Written as DNA, the CDR3 is TGTGCCAGCAGTGGAGCAGGGGGCAGTTCACCCAGGGAGCTGTTTTTT.

The chain has TRBV7-3 and TRBJ2-2; a weak D match, TRBD1 (6 bases). The CDR3 loop spans 17 amino acids. Germline V gives CDR1 SGHTA, CDR2 FQGTGA. V dropped 1 base and J dropped 1 base, with 13 bases sitting between them. The CDR3 sequence: CASSLSVGGLNTGELFF. CDR3 DNA: TGTGCCAGCAGCTTAAGTGTAGGGGGTCTGAACACCGGGGAGCTGTTTTTT.

This chain connects TRBV7-2 to TRBJ1-2, with D possibly TRBD1 on 6 matching bases. V was trimmed by 4 bases and J by 6 bases, leaving 21 bases between them. Per germline, CDR1 SGHTA and CDR2 FQGNSA. The CDR3 extends over 16 amino acids. CDR3 nucleotide sequence: TGTGCCAGCAGCTCAGACGGGGGCAGGCGGTCCCATGGCTACACCTTC. It encodes CASSSDGGRRSHGYTF.

The CDR3 nucleotides read TGCGCCAGCCGGTACCATGGGAGCGGGGAGCTGTTTTTT. This sequence encodes CASRYHGSGELFF. The V call is TRBV5-1, the J call TRBJ2-2; a possible D gene is TRBD2 (5 bases). V lost 7 bases to trimming and J lost 7 bases, with 14 bases between them. The germline V gene encodes CDR1 SGHRS and CDR2 YFSETQ. This CDR3 contains 13 residues.

The sample holds one count of this clone. The chain is built from TRBV11-2 and TRBJ2-1; D perhaps matches TRBD2 (5 bases). From germline, CDR1 is SGHAT and CDR2 FQNNGV. The CDR3 spans 16 residues. Trimming removed 5 bases at V and 5 bases at J, with 19 bases between. CDR3 sequence reads: CASSGELSYINNEQFF. The CDR3 DNA follows: TGTGCCAGCAGCGGGGAGCTGTCATACATTAACAATGAGCAGTTCTTC.

The rearrangement links TRBV10-3 to TRBJ2-1; 16 bases fit TRBD2. Germline V CDR1 and CDR2: ENHRY, SYGVKD. V lost 5 bases and J lost 0; bases outside the gene matches: 4. CDR3 length: 18 residues. CDR3 bases: TGTGCCATCAGTCCGGGACTAGCGGGAGGGAGCTCCTACAATGAGCAGTTCTTC. This translates into CAISPGLAGGSSYNEQFF.

J is TRBJ2-5 and V is TRBV4-2, with 10 bases identical to TRBD1. The CDR3 has 16 residues. CDR1 is LGHNA, CDR2 YNFKEQ, per germline. The junction had 8 bases not matched to a gene; V was cut back by 4 bases and J by 3 bases. Written as DNA, the CDR3 is TGTGCCAGCAGCCCTCCGGGCGGGACAGGGGAAGAGACCCAGTACTTC. Its translation is CASSPPGGTGEETQYF.

The rearrangement joins TRBV15 to TRBJ2-1; D uncertain. The CDR3 is made up of 16 amino acids. V lost 0 bases and J lost 4, with 13 bases in between. CDR1 is LNHNV and CDR2 is YYDKDF in the germline V gene (reference sequence). The CDR3 region is CATSRDTHGQYNEQFF. The CDR3 DNA sequence: TGTGCCACCAGCAGAGATACCCATGGCCAGTACAATGAGCAGTTCTTC.

This clone was seen only once. The V and J genes are TRBV13 and TRBJ2-7; 9 bases agree with TRBD1. After removal of 4 bases from V and 4 bases from J, the junction contained 14 bases not matched to a gene. This CDR3 comprises 17 residues. Germline assignment: CDR1 PRHDT and CDR2 FYEKMQ (reference sequence). CDR3 DNA: TGTGCCAGCAGCTCCGGGACAGGGCTGGCGGTTCCTTACGAGCAGTACTTC. Amino acids: CASSSGTGLAVPYEQYF.

This chain links TRBV28 with TRBJ2-3; either TRBD1 or TRBD2 may fit D (5 bases each). Trimming removed 5 bases from V and 0 bases from J, with 15 bases in between. This CDR3 spans 16 amino acids. Germline V lookup: CDR1 MDHEN, CDR2 SYDVKM. CDR3 region: CASSLGLAGSTDTQYF. CDR3 bases: TGTGCCAGCAGTCTCGGGCTAGCAGGGAGCACAGATACGCAGTATTTT.

The V call is TRBV12-2, the J call TRBJ2-2; the table names TRBD2, a call not compared with the DNA. TRBV12-2 is a documented pseudogene. CDR3 length: 18 amino acids. CDR3 amino acids: CASRLETSGRADTGELFF. CDR3 nucleotide sequence: TGTGCAAGTCGCTTAGAAACTAGCGGGAGGGCCGACACCGGGGAGCTGTTTTTT.

This clone is a singleton in its sample. The chain joins TRBV28 to TRBJ2-7; D possibly corresponds to TRBD2 (6 bases). CDR3 length: 14 amino acids. Germline V gene data show CDR1 as MDHEN and CDR2 as SYDVKM. V lost 6 bases and J lost 2, with 14 bases in between. The CDR3 protein is CASSPGLLTYEQYF. CDR3 in DNA: TGTGCCAGCAGCCCGGGACTCCTGACCTACGAGCAGTACTTC.

This chain uses TRBV2 with TRBJ1-2, with D maybe TRBD1 (6 bases). V was trimmed by 2 bases and J by 1 base, leaving 11 bases between them. This CDR3 contains 15 residues. Germline V gene data show CDR1 as SNHLY and CDR2 as FYNNEI. This CDR3 reads CASSEYGQFNYGYTF. The CDR3 coding sequence is TGTGCCAGCAGTGAATATGGACAGTTTAACTATGGCTACACCTTC.

The genes are TRBV5-1 and TRBJ2-2, with TRBD2 as a possible D gene (5 bases). This CDR3 contains 15 residues. Trimming took off 0 bases at V and 1 base at J, with 7 bases between the two ends. Germline loops: CDR1 SGHRS, CDR2 YFSETQ. The CDR3 sequence is CASSLDGMNTGELFF. The CDR3 coding sequence is TGCGCCAGCAGCTTGGACGGGATGAACACCGGGGAGCTGTTTTTT.